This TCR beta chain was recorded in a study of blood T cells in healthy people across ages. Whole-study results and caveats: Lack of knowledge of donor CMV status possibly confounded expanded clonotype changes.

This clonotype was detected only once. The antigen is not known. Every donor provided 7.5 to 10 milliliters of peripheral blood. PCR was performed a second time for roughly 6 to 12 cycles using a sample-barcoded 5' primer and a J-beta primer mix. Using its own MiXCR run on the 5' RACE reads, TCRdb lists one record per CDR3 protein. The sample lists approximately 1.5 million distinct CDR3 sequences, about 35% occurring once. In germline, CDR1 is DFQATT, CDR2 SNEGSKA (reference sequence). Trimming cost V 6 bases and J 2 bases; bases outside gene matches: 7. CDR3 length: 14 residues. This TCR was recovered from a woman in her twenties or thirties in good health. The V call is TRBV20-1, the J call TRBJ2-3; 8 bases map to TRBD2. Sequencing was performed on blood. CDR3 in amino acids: CSAHRGGLTDTQYF. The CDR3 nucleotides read TGCAGTGCCCATCGGGGGGGACTCACAGATACGCAGTATTTT.